This T cell receptor beta chain stems from a study of CD8+ T cells in alopecia areata. The CDR3 totals 13 residues. Germline CDR1 and CDR2: SQVTM and ANQGSEA. V lost 6 bases and J lost 5; bases outside the gene matches: 6. Following extraction, RNA underwent reverse transcription to cDNA, which served as the sequencing template. Method: immunoSEQ multiplex PCR; TCRdb's copy keeps in-frame clones and lacks some. The table records around 150,000 clones, about three fifths of them present only once. This TCR came from a human donor in good health. Sequencing was performed on CD4+ T cells sorted from blood. The chain combines TRBV29-1 with TRBJ2-3; 9 positions match TRBD1. CDR3 in DNA: TGCAGCGTGGCGGGACAGGGAAAAGATACGCAGTATTTT. Its protein is CSVAGQGKDTQYF.